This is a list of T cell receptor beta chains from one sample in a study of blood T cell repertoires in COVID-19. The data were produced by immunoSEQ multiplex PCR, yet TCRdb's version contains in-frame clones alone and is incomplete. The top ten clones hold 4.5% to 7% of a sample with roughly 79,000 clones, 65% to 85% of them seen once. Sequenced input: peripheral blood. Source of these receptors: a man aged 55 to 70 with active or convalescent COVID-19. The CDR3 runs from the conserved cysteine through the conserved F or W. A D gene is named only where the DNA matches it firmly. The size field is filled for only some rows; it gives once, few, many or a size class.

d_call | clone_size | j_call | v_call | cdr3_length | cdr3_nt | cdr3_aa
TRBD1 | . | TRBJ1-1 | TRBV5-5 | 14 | TGTGCCAGCAGCTGGGACAGCATGAACACTGAAGCTTTCTTT | CASSWDSMNTEAFF
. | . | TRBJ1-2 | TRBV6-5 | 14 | TGTGCCAGCAATCCCATGGGAGGGAACTATGGCTACACCTTC | CASNPMGGNYGYTF
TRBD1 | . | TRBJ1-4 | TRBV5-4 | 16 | TGTGCCAGCAGCCAAACGCAGGGGGTTCGGGATGAAAAACTGTTTTTT | CASSQTQGVRDEKLFF
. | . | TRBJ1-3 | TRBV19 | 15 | TGTGCCAGTAGTTACACCAGGTCGACTGGAAACACCATATATTTT | CASSYTRSTGNTIYF
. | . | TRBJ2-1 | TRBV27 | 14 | TGTGCCAGCAGTTTCGGCAGGGGTTGGAATGAGCAGTTCTTC | CASSFGRGWNEQFF
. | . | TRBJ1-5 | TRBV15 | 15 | TGTGCCACCAGCAGAGAGAACTATAGCAATCAGCCCCAGCATTTT | CATSRENYSNQPQHF
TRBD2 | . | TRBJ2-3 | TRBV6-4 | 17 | TGTGCCAGCAGTGACTCCCCTAGCGGGGGGGGCACAGATACGCAGTATTTT | CASSDSPSGGGTDTQYF
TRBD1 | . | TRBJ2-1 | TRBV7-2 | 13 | TGTGCCAGCAGACCAGGGACAGGTGGTGAGCAGTTCTTC | CASRPGTGGEQFF
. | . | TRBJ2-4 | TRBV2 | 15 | TGTGCCAGCAGTGGAAGTGTACTAGCCAAAAACATTCAGTACTTC | CASSGSVLAKNIQYF
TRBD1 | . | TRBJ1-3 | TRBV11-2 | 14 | TGTGCCAGCAGGCCGACAGGGTCTGGAAACACCATATATTTT | CASRPTGSGNTIYF
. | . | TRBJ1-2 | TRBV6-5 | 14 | TGTGCCAGCAGTTACTCGTCCAGGCGGGGTGGCTACACCTTC | CASSYSSRRGGYTF
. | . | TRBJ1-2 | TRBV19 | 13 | TGTGCCAGTAGTCGGGAGACTTGGGAAGGCTACACCTTC | CASSRETWEGYTF
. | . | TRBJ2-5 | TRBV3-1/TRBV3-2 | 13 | TGTGCCAGCAGCCAAGATCGACGGCGGGACCAGTACTTC | CASSQDRRRDQYF
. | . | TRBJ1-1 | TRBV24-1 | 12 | TGTGCCACCAGTGATTTGCAGGGCCGGGCTTTCTTT | CATSDLQGRAFF
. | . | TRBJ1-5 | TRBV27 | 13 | TGTGCCAGCGCCGGGACATTAAATCAGCCCCAGCATTTT | CASAGTLNQPQHF
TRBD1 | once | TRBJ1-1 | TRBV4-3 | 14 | TGCGCCAGCAGCCAGGGGACAGGGAGCACTGAAGCTTTCTTT | CASSQGTGSTEAFF
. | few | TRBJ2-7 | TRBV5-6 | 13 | TGTGCCAGCAGCTCCGGACTCGGGGACGAGCAGTACTTC | CASSSGLGDEQYF
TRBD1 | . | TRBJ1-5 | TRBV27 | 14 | TGTGCCAGCCTCGGGACAGTCCGCAATCAGCCCCAGCATTTT | CASLGTVRNQPQHF
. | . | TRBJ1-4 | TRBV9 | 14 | TGTGCCAGCAGCGTCGGGCAGGGTGGCGAAAAACTGTTTTTT | CASSVGQGGEKLFF
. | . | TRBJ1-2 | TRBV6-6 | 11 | TGTGCCAGCAGGGCCACCTATGGCTACACCTTC | CASRATYGYTF
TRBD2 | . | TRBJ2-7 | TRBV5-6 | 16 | TGTGCCAGCACCCTGGGGCGGCAGGGAGGGCCCAACGAGCAGTACTTC | CASTLGRQGGPNEQYF
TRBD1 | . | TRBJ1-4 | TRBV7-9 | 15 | TGTGCCAGCAGCCTAGGGCGGACAGGGGATGAAAAACTGTTTTTT | CASSLGRTGDEKLFF
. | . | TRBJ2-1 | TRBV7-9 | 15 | TGTGCCAGCAGACCAGACAGGGGAGGGGTCAATGAGCAGTTCTTC | CASRPDRGGVNEQFF
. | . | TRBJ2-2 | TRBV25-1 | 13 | TGTGCCAGCAGCGGACAGAACACCGGGGAGCTGTTTTTT | CASSGQNTGELFF
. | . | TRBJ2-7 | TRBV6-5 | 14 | TGTGCCAGCAGTTATAGGCAGGGCGGTTACGAGCAGTACTTC | CASSYRQGGYEQYF
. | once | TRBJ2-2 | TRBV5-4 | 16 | TGTGCCAGCAGCCCATCATCCGGAGAGAACACCGGGGAGCTGTTTTTT | CASSPSSGENTGELFF
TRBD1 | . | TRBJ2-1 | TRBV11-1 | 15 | TGTGCCAGCATTCCCGGGCAGGGGGCGCGGAATGAGCAGTTCTTC | CASIPGQGARNEQFF
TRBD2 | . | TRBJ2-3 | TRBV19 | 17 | TGTGCCAGTAGTATAGAGAAACGGGGGGGCGGTTTGGATACGCAGTATTTT | CASSIEKRGGGLDTQYF
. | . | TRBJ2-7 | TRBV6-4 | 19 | TGTGCCAGCACCTACTTCTGGAGGGGCATTCCCTTGTGGTCCTACGAGCAGTACTTC | CASTYFWRGIPLWSYEQYF
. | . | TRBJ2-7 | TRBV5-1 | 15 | TGCGCCAGCAGCTTGGAATGGACAGCCCCCTACGAGCAGTACTTC | CASSLEWTAPYEQYF
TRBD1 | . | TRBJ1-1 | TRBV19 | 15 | TGTGCCAGCAGAAGAGGGACAGGCGGAACTGCTGAAGCTTTCTTT | CASRRGTGGTAEAFF
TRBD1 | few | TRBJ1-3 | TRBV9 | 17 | TGTGCCAGCAGCGTAAATGGGGACAGGGGGACTGGAAACACCATATATTTT | CASSVNGDRGTGNTIYF
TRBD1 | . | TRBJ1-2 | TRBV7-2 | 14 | TGTGCCAGCAGCTTAGTGGGACAGGACTATGGCTACACCTTC | CASSLVGQDYGYTF
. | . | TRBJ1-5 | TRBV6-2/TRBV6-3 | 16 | TGTGCCAGCAGTTATGGAGGGGCGGGAATCAATCAGCCCCAGCATTTT | CASSYGGAGINQPQHF
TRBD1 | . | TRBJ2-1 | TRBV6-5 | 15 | TGTGCCAGCAGTACAGGGGGCGCCAACTACAATGAGCAGTTCTTC | CASSTGGANYNEQFF
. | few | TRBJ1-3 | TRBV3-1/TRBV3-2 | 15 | TGTGCCAGCAGTCTGTACCCGGGGACTGGAAACACCATATATTTT | CASSLYPGTGNTIYF
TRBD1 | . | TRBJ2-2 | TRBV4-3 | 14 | TGCGCCAGCAGGGGGGACAGCAACACCGGGGAGCTGTTTTTT | CASRGDSNTGELFF
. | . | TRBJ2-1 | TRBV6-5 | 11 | TGTGCCAGCAGTTCTCTCAATGAGCAGTTCTTC | CASSSLNEQFF
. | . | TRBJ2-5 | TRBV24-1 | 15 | TGTGCCACCGCGACTGGGCAGGGTTTAGAAGAGACCCAGTACTTC | CATATGQGLEETQYF
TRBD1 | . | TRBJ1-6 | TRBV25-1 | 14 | TGTGCCAGCAGTCAGGGGGCCTATAATTCACCCCTCCACTTT | CASSQGAYNSPLHF
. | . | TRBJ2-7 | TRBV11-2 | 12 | TGTGCCAGCAGCTCAGACAGCTACGAGCAGTACTTC | CASSSDSYEQYF
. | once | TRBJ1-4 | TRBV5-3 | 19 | TGTGCCAGAAGCTTGAGTTTTTGCGACAGGCTCGCAACTAATGAAAAACTGTTTTTT | CARSLSFCDRLATNEKLFF
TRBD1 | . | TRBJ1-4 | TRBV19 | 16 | TGTGCCAGTAGTATTTCGACAGGGGGCGCGAATGAAAAACTGTTTTTT | CASSISTGGANEKLFF
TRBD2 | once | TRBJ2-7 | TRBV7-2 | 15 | TGTGCCAGCAGCTTACCCCGGGACTATTCCTACGAGCAGTACTTC | CASSLPRDYSYEQYF
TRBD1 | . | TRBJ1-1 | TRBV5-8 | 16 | TGTGCCAGCAGCTTGGCGTTCGGACAGGGAATCCCTGAAGCTTTCTTT | CASSLAFGQGIPEAFF
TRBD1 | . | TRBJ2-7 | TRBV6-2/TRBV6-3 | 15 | TGTGCCAGCAGTACGGACAGGGCAGGGATCTACGAGCAGTACTTC | CASSTDRAGIYEQYF
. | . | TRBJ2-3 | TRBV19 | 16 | TGTGCCAGTAGTGGGCTCCTATACGGAGGAGCAGATACGCAGTATTTT | CASSGLLYGGADTQYF
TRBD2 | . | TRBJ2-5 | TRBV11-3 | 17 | TGTGCCAGCAGCTTAGGGACTAGCGGGAGCGCTGCAGAGACCCAGTACTTC | CASSLGTSGSAAETQYF
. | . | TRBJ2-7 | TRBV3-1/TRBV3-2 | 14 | TGTGCCAGCAGCCAGGGGGGACCCCCCTACGAGCAGTACTTC | CASSQGGPPYEQYF
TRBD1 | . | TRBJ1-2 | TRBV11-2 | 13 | TGTGCCAGCAGCTCGGGACAGGGGTATGGCTACACCTTC | CASSSGQGYGYTF
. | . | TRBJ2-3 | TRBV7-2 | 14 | TGTGCCAGCAGCTTAGGCGTCAGCACAGATACGCAGTATTTT | CASSLGVSTDTQYF
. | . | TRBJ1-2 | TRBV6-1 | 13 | TGTGCCAGCAGTGAAAGTCCCGGCTATGGCTACACCTTC | CASSESPGYGYTF
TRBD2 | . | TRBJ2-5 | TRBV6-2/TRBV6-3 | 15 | TGTGCCAGCAGCCAACTAGCGGGGGGATTAGAGACCCAGTACTTC | CASSQLAGGLETQYF
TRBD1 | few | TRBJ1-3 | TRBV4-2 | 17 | TGTGCCAGCAGCCAAGCGCGGACAGGGTCGATTGGAAACACCATATATTTT | CASSQARTGSIGNTIYF
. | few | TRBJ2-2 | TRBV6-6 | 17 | TGTGCCAGCAGTCCCCGCGCCCAGGGTGGGAACACCGGGGAGCTGTTTTTT | CASSPRAQGGNTGELFF
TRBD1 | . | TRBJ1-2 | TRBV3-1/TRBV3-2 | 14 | TGTGCCAGTCAAGGGGGGACAGGGAAATATGGCTACACCTTC | CASQGGTGKYGYTF
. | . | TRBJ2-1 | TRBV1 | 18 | TGCACCAGCAGCCAAGATTCCCGGGCGGGGGGACCCTACAATGAGCAGTTCTTC | CTSSQDSRAGGPYNEQFF
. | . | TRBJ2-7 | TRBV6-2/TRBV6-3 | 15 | TGTGCCAGCAGTTACCCCTCAGGTTTCCACTACGAGCAGTACTTC | CASSYPSGFHYEQYF
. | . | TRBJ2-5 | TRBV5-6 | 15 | TGTGCCAGCAGCTGGGTCCTAGGGGGACGGGAGACCCAGTACTTC | CASSWVLGGRETQYF
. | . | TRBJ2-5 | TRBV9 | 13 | TGTGCCAGCAGCGTGGTTAGCGAAGAGACCCAGTACTTC | CASSVVSEETQYF